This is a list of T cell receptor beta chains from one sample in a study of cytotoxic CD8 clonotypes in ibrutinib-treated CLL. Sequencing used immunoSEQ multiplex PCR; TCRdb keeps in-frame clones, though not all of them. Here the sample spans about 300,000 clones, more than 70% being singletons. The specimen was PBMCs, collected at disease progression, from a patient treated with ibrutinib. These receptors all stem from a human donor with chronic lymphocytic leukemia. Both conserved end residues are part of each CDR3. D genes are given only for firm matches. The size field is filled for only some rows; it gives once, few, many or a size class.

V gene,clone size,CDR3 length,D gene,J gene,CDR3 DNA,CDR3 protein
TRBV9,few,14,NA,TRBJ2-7,TGTGCCAGCAGCGTAGAAGCAGCGGCCTACGAGCAGTACTTC,CASSVEAAAYEQYF
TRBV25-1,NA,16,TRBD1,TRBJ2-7,TGTGCCAGCAGTGAATCCCCCGGGACAGGGTCCTACGAGCAGTACTTC,CASSESPGTGSYEQYF
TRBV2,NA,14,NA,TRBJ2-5,TGTGCCAGCAGCGGAGGCCCTCCTAGGGAGACCCAGTACTTC,CASSGGPPRETQYF
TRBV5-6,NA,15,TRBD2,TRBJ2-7,TGTGCCAGCAGCTATAGCGGGAGACCCGCCTACGAGCAGTACTTC,CASSYSGRPAYEQYF
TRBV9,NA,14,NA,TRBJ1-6,TGTGCCAGCTCAAGCGGGGGGGTTGGTTCACCCCTCCACTTT,CASSSGGVGSPLHF
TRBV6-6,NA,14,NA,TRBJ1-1,TGTGCCAGCAGTCCGCGGGACGGAAACACTGAAGCTTTCTTT,CASSPRDGNTEAFF
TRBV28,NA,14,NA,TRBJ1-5,TGTGCCAGCAGTTTCGGGACGGCGAATCAGCCCCAGCATTTT,CASSFGTANQPQHF
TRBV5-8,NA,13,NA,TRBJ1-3,TGTGCCAGCAGCTGGGACTCTGGAAACACCATATATTTT,CASSWDSGNTIYF
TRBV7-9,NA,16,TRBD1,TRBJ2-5,TGTGCCAGCAGCTTAATCTTGACAGGGGGCCAAGAGACCCAGTACTTC,CASSLILTGGQETQYF
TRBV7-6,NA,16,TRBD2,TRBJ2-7,TGTGCCAGCAGCGCAACCGCTAGCGGGCGAACCTACGAGCAGTACTTC,CASSATASGRTYEQYF
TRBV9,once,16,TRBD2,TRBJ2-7,TGTGCCAGCAGCCCAAGGCTAGCGGGAAGCAGGCTCGAGCAGTACTTC,CASSPRLAGSRLEQYF
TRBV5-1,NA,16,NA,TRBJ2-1,TGCGCCAGCAGCTTGGATTTGGCGTACTCATACAATGAGCAGTTCTTC,CASSLDLAYSYNEQFF
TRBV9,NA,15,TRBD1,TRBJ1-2,TGTGCCAGCAGCGTGGGCGCCGGGACAGGTGGCGGCTACACCTTC,CASSVGAGTGGGYTF
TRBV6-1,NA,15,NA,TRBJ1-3,TGTGCCAGCGTATACGGGCTTGGAGCTGGAAACACCATATATTTT,CASVYGLGAGNTIYF
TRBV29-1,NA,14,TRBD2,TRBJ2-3,TGCAGCGTAGTGCGAGCGGGGGGGGCAGATACGCAGTATTTT,CSVVRAGGADTQYF
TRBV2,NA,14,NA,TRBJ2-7,TGTGCCAGCAGTGATCGGTCATGGGAATACGAGCAGTACTTC,CASSDRSWEYEQYF
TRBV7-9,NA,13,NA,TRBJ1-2,TGTGCCAGCAGTCCGGACAGTTTTTATGGCTACACCTTC,CASSPDSFYGYTF
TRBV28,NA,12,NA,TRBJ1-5,TGTGCCAGCGGGGTGGCGGGTCAGCCCCAGCATTTT,CASGVAGQPQHF
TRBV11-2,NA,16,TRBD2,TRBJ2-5,TGTGCCAGCAGCGCCTCGACTAGCGGGGGCGGTTGGGCCCAGTACTTC,CASSASTSGGGWAQYF
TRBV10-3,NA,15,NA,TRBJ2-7,TGTGCCATCAGGACGGGACAAAGTCATCCCTACGAGCAGTACTTC,CAIRTGQSHPYEQYF
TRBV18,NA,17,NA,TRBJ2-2,TGTGCCAGCTCACCACCAGTATTTGGCTTCATTTCCGGGGAGCTGTTTTTT,CASSPPVFGFISGELFF
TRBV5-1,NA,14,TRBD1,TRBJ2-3,TGCGCCAGCGGGGACAGGGCCAACACAGATACGCAGTATTTT,CASGDRANTDTQYF
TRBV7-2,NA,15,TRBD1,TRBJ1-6,TGTGCCAGCAGCTTTCACAGGGGCCCTAATTCACCCCTCCACTTT,CASSFHRGPNSPLHF